The 2 T cell receptor beta chains reported below all come from one sample, sequenced in a study of T cell repertoires in cytomegalovirus infection. TCRdb itself ran the reads through MiXCR, one entry per CDR3 protein. Of roughly 240,000 distinct CDR3 sequences in the sample, around 6.6% were seen once. The sample consisted of PBMCs. The origin of the receptors is a human donor in good health (CMV status not recorded). Some clones in this sample may be carry-over from other donors' samples.

This clonotype has ten or more counts. At one end, the junction sequence differs from germline, possibly due to a read error. The gene calls are TRBV2 and TRBJ1-5, with 7 bases matching TRBD1. Germline CDR1 is SNHLY and CDR2 is FYNNEI. The length of the CDR3 is 14 residues. The CDR3 DNA sequence: TGTGCCAGCAGGGAAGGGGGACAGTCCGTGACCCAGCATTTT. Its translation is CASREGGQSVTQHF.

The table lists this clonotype with many counts. The CDR3 loop is CASSQGRMEGTQYF. DNA of the CDR3: TGTGCCAGCAGCCAGGGACGGATGGAGGGGACCCAGTACTTC. This chain connects TRBV7-2 to TRBJ2-5; tentative D call: TRBD2 (6 bases). Germline V CDR1 and CDR2: SGHTA, FQGNSA. This CDR3 region has 14 residues. V was clipped by 5 bases and J by 7 bases, with 17 bases between them.